This is a list of T cell receptor beta chains from one sample in a study of CD8+CD57+ T cells in acquired aplastic anemia. One entry per CDR3 protein results from TCRdb running MiXCR on the reads. The sample includes approximately 300,000 distinct CDR3 sequences, under 60% of them seen just once. Source material: sorted CD4+, CD8+, or CD8+CD57+ T cells (not recorded which) from PBMCs. These receptor sequences come from a human donor with aplastic anemia. CDR3s include the opening cysteine and the closing phenylalanine or tryptophan. A D gene is named only where the DNA matches it firmly. Clone size, where shown, is once, few, many, or a class for clones that have expanded.

v_call	j_call	clone_size	d_call	cdr3_nt	cdr3_aa
TRBV6-4	TRBJ1-4	many	TRBD1	TGTGCCAGCAGTGACTCGATCAGGGGGTCGGCCCCTAATGAAAAACTGTTTTTT	CASSDSIRGSAPNEKLFF
TRBV6-5	TRBJ2-7	many	-	TGTGCCAGCAGACCCCCTAAGGGGGAGCAGTACTTC	CASRPPKGEQYF
TRBV20-1	TRBJ2-7	-	TRBD1	TGCAGTGCTACGTCCCGGGACAGGTCCAGCTCCTACGAGCAGTACTTC	CSATSRDRSSSYEQYF
TRBV7-8	TRBJ2-1	-	TRBD2	TGTGCCAGCAGCATTAGCGGGGGGGCTATCTACAATGAGCAGTTCTTC	CASSISGGAIYNEQFF
TRBV2	TRBJ2-7	-	TRBD1	TGTGCCAGCAGGCCCCACAGGGGGACAGGGAACTACGAGCAGTACTTC	CASRPHRGTGNYEQYF
TRBV4-1	TRBJ1-4	-	-	TGCGCCAGCAGCCAAGATTCGACCCAGGCAGGGAATGAAAAACTGTTTTTT	CASSQDSTQAGNEKLFF
TRBV3-1	TRBJ1-1	once	TRBD1	TGTGCCAGCAGCCAAGGATCAGGGGGCACTGAAGCTTTCTTT	CASSQGSGGTEAFF
TRBV20-1	TRBJ2-2	-	-	TGCAGTGCTAGAGATTCCCGTGGGGGAATGGGCGGGGAGCTGTTTTTT	CSARDSRGGMGGELFF
TRBV7-9	TRBJ2-2	many	TRBD1	TGTGCCAGACCAAGGGGGCGCGACACCGGGGAGCTGTTTTTT	CARPRGRDTGELFF
TRBV7-9	TRBJ1-1	many	-	TGTGCCAGCAGCTTAAGGTCGGCGAACACTGAAGCTTTCTTT	CASSLRSANTEAFF
TRBV24-1	TRBJ2-3	-	-	TGTGCCACCAGTGGGGACACAGATACGCAGTATTTT	CATSGDTDTQYF
TRBV7-2	TRBJ2-7	-	TRBD2	TGTGCCAGCAGCTTAGTGGGGATAGCGGGAAACTACGAGCAGTACTTC	CASSLVGIAGNYEQYF
TRBV15	TRBJ2-5	-	-	-	CATSREGSREAGYTFGSGTQYF
TRBV2	TRBJ1-2	many	-	TGTGCCAGCACCCCCCAAAGTTGGCAGGTCTATGGCTACACCTTC	CASTPQSWQVYGYTF
TRBV11-2	TRBJ1-1	many	-	TGTGCCAGCAGCCGCGCGGCAGGAGGGGCGACTGAAGCTTTCTTT	CASSRAAGGATEAFF
TRBV6-5	TRBJ1-1	-	-	TGTGCCAGCAGTCAACAGGGGAACACTGAAGCTTTCTTT	CASSQQGNTEAFF
TRBV7-3	TRBJ1-5	many	-	TGTGCCAGCAGCCTTCACAGGGACAATCAGCCCCAGCATTTT	CASSLHRDNQPQHF
TRBV10-1	TRBJ2-2	many	-	TGCGCCAGCTCGATGGGGCAGGACCCCGGGGAGCTGTTTTTT	CASSMGQDPGELFF
TRBV4-1	TRBJ1-1	-	TRBD1	TGCGCCAGCAGCCAAGAACCGACAGGGGTGACTGAAGCTTTCTTT	CASSQEPTGVTEAFF
TRBV29-1	TRBJ2-3	-	-	TGCAGCGTTGAAGAGGGCACAGATACGCAGTATTTT	CSVEEGTDTQYF
TRBV7-2	TRBJ1-5	few	-	TGTGCCAGCAGCTCAAGCGCGGGGACGACCCAGCATTTT	CASSSSAGTTQHF
TRBV15	TRBJ2-5	-	-	TGTGCCACCAGCAGAGATCGGGGATCAGGGCTGGGGACCCAGTACTTC	CATSRDRGSGLGTQYF
TRBV18	TRBJ2-2	once	-	TGTGCCAGCCAAGAGGTGAACATCGGGGAGCTGTTTTTT	CASQEVNIGELFF
TRBV20-1	TRBJ2-1	-	TRBD2	TGCAGTGCTAGAGGGACTAGCGGGGGGTACAATGAGCAGTTCTTC	CSARGTSGGYNEQFF
TRBV12-3/TRBV12-4	TRBJ2-2	-	-	TGTGCCAGCAGTTTAGTCCCGGGGTCCTACGCCAACACCGGGGAGCTGTTTTTT	CASSLVPGSYANTGELFF
TRBV7-2	TRBJ2-1	many	TRBD2	TGTGCCAGCAGCCCTCGGCGGGGGGGGCTCCGCTCCTACAATGAGCAGTTCTTC	CASSPRRGGLRSYNEQFF
TRBV6-2/TRBV6-3	TRBJ2-3	few	TRBD1	TGTGCCAGCAGTTCGGACAGGGGTTTAGCGCAGTATTTT	CASSSDRGLAQYF
TRBV5-1	TRBJ2-2	many	-	TGCGCCAGCAGCCCCCGGACGCCGAACACCGGGGAGCTGTTTTTT	CASSPRTPNTGELFF
TRBV2	TRBJ2-7	many	-	TGTGCCAGCAGTGAACAGGGGGGTGAGCAGTACTTC	CASSEQGGEQYF
TRBV7-9	TRBJ1-1	few	-	TGTGCCAGCAGCTCGAGGACAGCGAGATTTGAAGCTTTCTTT	CASSSRTARFEAFF
TRBV2	TRBJ2-7	few	-	TGTGCCTGCGGGACAGCCCTCTCCTACGAGCAGTACTTC	CACGTALSYEQYF
TRBV10-3	TRBJ1-4	once	-	TGTGCCATCAGTGAGAGGTCAGGGCGAGAAAAACTGTTTTTT	CAISERSGREKLFF
TRBV10-2	TRBJ2-7	-	-	TGCGCCAGCAGTGGTGGACAGTACTCCTACGAGCAGTACTTC	CASSGGQYSYEQYF
TRBV7-2	TRBJ1-1	few	-	TGTGCCAGCAGCCGCGGACAGAACACTGAAGCTTTCTTT	CASSRGQNTEAFF
TRBV10-3	TRBJ2-7	-	-	TGTGCCATCAATGGGCAGGGGCCTTACGAGCAGTACTTC	CAINGQGPYEQYF
TRBV20-1	TRBJ2-1	-	TRBD2	TGCAGTGCTAGCATAGAACTTTGGGAGGGATATAATGAGCAGTTCTTC	CSASIELWEGYNEQFF
TRBV9	TRBJ2-2	-	-	TGTGCCAGCAGCCCCGTCGGGCCTCAAATCGGGGAGCTGTTTTTT	CASSPVGPQIGELFF
TRBV2	TRBJ2-7	-	TRBD1	TGTGCCAGCAAAGGGGGCACCTCCTACGAGCAGTACTTC	CASKGGTSYEQYF
TRBV5-8	TRBJ2-2	many	-	TGTGCCAGCAGCTTGTCCACAGGGTACGCCGGGGAGCTGTTTTTT	CASSLSTGYAGELFF
TRBV7-9	TRBJ2-3	many	-	TGTGCCAGCAGCTTCCTGGGGGCCACAGATACGCAGTATTTT	CASSFLGATDTQYF